Reported below is one TCR beta chain. Its specific antigen is unknown. No per-base quality is available; no much larger clone lies one base away. Library preparation employed the immunoSEQ multiplex PCR assay. For the multiplex PCR, a mixture combining 60 forward primers for TCR Vbeta segments and 13 reverse primers for TCR Jbeta segments was used. Amplification of the CDR3 region of rearranged TCR beta genes was performed with a multiplex PCR assay on genomic DNA. On the Illumina HiSeq System, the amplified TCR beta libraries were sequenced as 87-base-pair reads. The original methods were these. A later analysis counted about 76 million unique TCR beta chains across the 550 to 800 repertoires, and around 9.9 million of these chains were shared by at least two donors. Raw reads were error-corrected and collapsed into unique sequences by a nearest-neighbor algorithm in which closely related sequences were merged to remove PCR and sequencing errors. CDR3 sequences were aligned to IMGT reference sequences to assign V, D and J gene segments. For a sequence to be retained, a match of at least six nucleotides was required to both a V gene segment and a J gene segment. Rearrangements were called productive when the CDR3 lacked stop codons and stayed in frame with V and J; all others were non-productive. Following IMGT convention, CDR3 was defined as the stretch from the second conserved V-encoded cysteine to the conserved J-encoded phenylalanine. In an earlier analysis of approximately 590 of the donors, sequences lacking an unambiguous match to a single V gene segment were excluded. An earlier analysis of a few hundred of the donors classified V segments as functional when productive rearrangements were above 56.7% and as segregating when the standard deviation between donors was above 5%. A statistical classification framework was built to diagnose cytomegalovirus status from the catalog of TCR beta chain sequences. A later analysis assigned V and J genes by comparing TCR nucleotide sequences with IMGT/GENE-DB human TR gene sequences. A later analysis assigned CDR3 sequences and most-parsimonious VDJ recombination scenarios with the TCRdist pipeline. In a later analysis, each TCR beta chain was defined by its CDR3 amino acid sequence together with its V-gene family, and reads lacking a unique V-gene family were excluded. As a way to deal with suspected cross-contamination and a sequencing artifact, a later analysis dropped under 600 nucleotide sequences that were highly shared and had low generation probability. For each public chain, a later analysis derived a clonal expansion index from normalized ranks of inferred template counts within each repertoire. In a later analysis, generation probabilities were computed with a VDJ recombination model fitted to out-of-frame rearrangements, and the resulting probabilities were checked against IGoR. In a later analysis, TCR-TCR, TCR-HLA and TCR-CMV co-occurrence was scored with hypergeometric tests, and a repertoire-size bias correction was applied to TCR pairs. A later analysis estimated false discovery rates by permuting HLA or CMV assignments 20 times. In a later analysis, co-occurring TCRs were grouped with DBSCAN, and TCRdist sequence similarity was added when clustering was performed within HLA-allele-positive subsets. Repertoires with fewer than 30,000 or more than 120,000 public chains, plus five repertoires with anomalous nucleotide sharing, were excluded from co-occurrence clustering. In its TCRdb copy, this immuneACCESS table keeps in-frame sequences only and misses some clones. Where compared with another copy, unresolved V genes explain less than half of these, and the others have no known cause. D and trimming come from the DNA, and the V and J calls and clone size come from that table. This sample is represented by 150,000 to 200,000 clones; approximately 85% of them were singletons. About a tenth of the sample is taken by the ten largest.

From the cysteine up to the phenylalanine, the CDR3 has a length of 16 residues. Here the CDR3 DNA is all that survives: 48 bases in frame from base 1. From the germline V gene, CDR1 is SGHVS and CDR2 is FNYEAQ. Germline trimming amounts to 5 bases on V and 3 bases on J, with 12 as the count of junction bases outside the gene matches. The cohort consisted of some 670 healthy bone marrow donors. At the time of sampling, all cohort members were nominally healthy, though unrecorded immune exposures were likely present. The donor was CMV seropositive and was included in the group of approximately 300 seropositive cohort members. Each donor provided a peripheral blood sample, and peripheral blood mononuclear cells were used for TCR beta sequencing. Genomic DNA extraction from the blood cell samples was performed with the Qiagen DNeasy Blood Extraction Kit. The sample belongs to a study of cytomegalovirus exposure and HLA in healthy donors (dated by TCRdb to about 2017). Some background on the complete study: An earlier analysis of approximately 590 of the donors reported approximately 300 Gb of sequence data and 117 million unique TCR beta sequences from about 200 million T cells. Every discovery cohort repertoire had been produced on one sequencing platform. A separate validation cohort of 100 to 150 different subjects was used in addition to the approximately 610-subject first cohort. Donor age, sex, ethnicity and CMV serostatus were collected together with the repertoire data. An early release that covered more than 550 HLA-typed donors contained approximately 300 gigabases of sequencing data and about 93 million unique TCR sequences. Class I and class II HLA loci were covered by the typing at four-digit resolution. Using immunosequencing, the study profiled T cell repertoires from 500 to 800 subjects and related those repertoires to cytomegalovirus serostatus. A handful of DR-DQ haplotypes were handled as single units for association and clustering because linkage in the cohort was strong. The study aimed to test whether cataloging public T cell receptors could reveal signatures of past pathogen exposure. Among the 398 genotyped donors, approximately 76% belonged to the genetic ancestry cluster associated with self-reported Caucasian donors. An earlier analysis of around 580 of the donors used high-throughput TCR beta sequencing to judge whether each TCR beta V gene segment behaved as functional or pseudogenic. Genome-wide SNP genotypes for about three fifths of the roughly 670 donors were used in a later genetic analysis, which treated that subset as a discovery cohort. In the later analysis, no new phenotypic data were used to find candidate immune exposures; instead, reliance was placed on TCR beta sequences and their occurrence across donors. Typing coverage differed by locus: A, B, C, DRB1 and DQB1 were typed in about 620-630 donors, DQA1 in 522, DPA1 in some 610, and DPB1 in approximately 450. Among over 350 genotyped donors of the cohort, an average of around 240,000 unique TCR beta nucleotide sequences were sequenced per donor, roughly 18% of them non-productive. In a later analysis, previously published TCR beta repertoires from 666 donors were re-analyzed and high-resolution HLA genotyping was added so that TCR occurrence patterns could be studied. To predict cytomegalovirus infection status, the study combined high-throughput TCR immunosequencing, statistical association of individual TCRs with disease status, and machine learning. Summary of the overall study and its limitations: While some public TCRs were present in many individuals, most TCR sequences turned up only very rarely across donors. Most CMV-associated TCR beta chains appeared to be HLA-restricted in a later analysis, and the HLA associations seemed to be driven largely by CMV exposure. A later genetic analysis reported fewer N-insertions in productive TCRs among donors in an Asian-associated ancestry cluster than the roughly 620-donor mean. The sequencing pipeline was judged likely to have produced a cluster of highly shared sequence variants as a technical artifact. According to a later analysis, parvovirus B19, influenza, CMV and Epstein-Barr virus appeared linked to several top co-occurrence clusters. A total of roughly 160 TCR beta chains were listed by the study as associated with cytomegalovirus. Linkage disequilibrium might explain the correlated functional status among segregating V segments, but an unknown experimental factor could not be ruled out. Because the 87-base-pair reads could not distinguish some IMGT-functional V segments, including TRBV6-2 and TRBV6-3, those segments were excluded. This cohort had only TCR beta chains sequenced, and the lack of alpha or paired-chain data limited which features could be detected. Immune exposure information for the cohort was limited to CMV serostatus. In a later genetic analysis, a missense DCLRE1C variant was associated with V-gene and J-gene trimming of TCR beta chains, and the association was replicated in an independent cohort. Compared with equally common non-associated chains, HLA-associated TCR beta chains in a later analysis were more clonally expanded and had lower generation probabilities. Because counts were too low, 15 or so rarely observed V segments, including chromosome 9 orphons, were excluded from the earlier analysis of 500 to 700 of the donors. A further reported finding was that TCR beta sequences accurately predicted the HLA-A and HLA-B alleles for most subjects in the first cohort. In vitro tests confirmed that a few of the cytomegalovirus-associated TCR beta chains recognize cytomegalovirus antigens. At a false discovery rate of 0.05, a later analysis linked approximately 18,000 TCR beta sequences to specific HLA alleles. Because HLA typing was unavailable for some donors at each locus, only the typed subset was used in association tests. Roughly uniform sequencing depth across donors was assumed in presence/absence analyses, although this assumption may not hold. Cytomegalovirus status was reported to be diagnosed by the classifier with high specificity and sensitivity in both the original and validation cohorts. According to the authors, the approach could potentially be generalized to other disease states and immunological phenotypes. In a later analysis, the rate of TCR association differed among HLA loci, with DRB1 alleles having the most associated TCRs and HLA-C alleles having the fewest. An earlier analysis of approximately 570 of the donors showed that most TCR beta V segments appeared in productive rearrangements either about 87% or about 30% of the time, which broadly matched IMGT annotations. When HLA alleles, especially DR and DQ, strongly co-occurred, TCR associations were difficult to assign to individual alleles.

Recombination joined TRBV7-6 with TRBJ2-5; 7 central bases correspond to TRBD1. The TCR was taken from a man younger than 35 in good health and CMV-seropositive. The sample comprised PBMCs. Here is the DNA: TGTGCCAGCAGCCTATACCCAGGGACAGCTGAAGAGACCCAGTACTTC. Translated, it reads CASSLYPGTAEETQYF.